These 6 T cell receptor beta chains came from one sample sequenced in a study of human T cells and chemical hapten exposure. From the RACE reads, TCRdb called clonotypes with MiXCR, one entry per CDR3 protein. The sample consists of 300,000 to 450,000 distinct CDR3 sequences, roughly 4.6% of them appearing once. Time point meaning: pre-sensitization, week 0. Treatment defined: therapeutic diphenylcyclopropenone sensitization with weekly scalp DPC. The sequences come from whole blood, collected in connection with sensitization to the hapten diphenylcyclopropenone (DPC). The source is a woman between 50 and 59 years old with alopecia areata. Some clones in this sample may be carry-over from other donors' samples.

Only a few counts were recorded for this clonotype. This chain joins TRBV6-1 and TRBJ2-2; 12 bases agree with TRBD2. The V gene's germline CDR1 is MNHNS and CDR2 SASEGT. Unmatched junction bases numbered 5, after V lost 6 bases and J lost 6 bases. The CDR3 runs to 15 residues. The CDR3 DNA sequence: TGTGCCAGCAGACGACTAGCGGGGGTGGCCGGGGAGCTGTTTTTT. This encodes CASRRLAGVAGELFF.

Ten or more counts support this clonotype. The rearrangement uses TRBV12-3 or TRBV12-4 and TRBJ1-5, with D possibly TRBD1 on 5 matching bases. The CDR3 runs to 17 residues. V was cut by 6 bases and J by 7 bases, with 25 bases left in between. The CDR3 DNA follows: TGTGCCAGCAGCCGCCCCGGGTTAGGGGTTCGGGGACAGCCCCAGCATTTT. Its protein is CASSRPGLGVRGQPQHF.

This clonotype came up many times. The J gene is TRBJ2-3, the V gene TRBV4-3, with 7 bases lining up with TRBD2. The CDR3 covers 18 residues. V lost 0 bases, J lost 0 bases, and 9 bases stayed unmatched. Germline V gene lookup returns CDR1 LGHNA and CDR2 YSLEER. The DNA of the CDR3 is TGCGCCAGCAGCCAAGATGTAGCTAGCGGAACTAGCACAGATACGCAGTATTTT. Its protein product is CASSQDVASGTSTDTQYF.

The chain has TRBV20-1 and TRBJ1-6; D not resolved. Germline loops: CDR1 DFQATT, CDR2 SNEGSKA (reference sequence). V was shortened by 3 bases and J by 0 bases, with 15 bases between the two germline ends. The CDR3 covers 17 residues. DNA of the CDR3: TGCAGTGCTAGTCCCCGAGGAGAGAACTCCTATAATTCACCCCTCCACTTT. Its translation is CSASPRGENSYNSPLHF.

This clonotype was picked up many times. V gene TRBV28 combines with J gene TRBJ1-6, with a weak D call TRBD1 (6 bases). The CDR3 extends over 15 amino acids. Germline assignment: CDR1 MDHEN and CDR2 SYDVKM. Trimming removed 2 bases at V and 7 bases at J, with 12 bases between. CDR3 in DNA: TGTGCCAGCAGTTTAAAGGGGGGCACGAATTCACCCCTCCACTTT. It yields the protein CASSLKGGTNSPLHF.

This clonotype was observed many times. J is TRBJ1-5 and V is TRBV28; possible D gene TRBD1, 5 bases. Germline V gene lookup returns CDR1 MDHEN and CDR2 SYDVKM. There are 14 residues in the CDR3. V lost 5 bases to trimming and J lost 5 bases, with 13 bases between them. The CDR3 DNA follows: TGTGCCAGCAGTACAAGGGGCGCGGATCAGCCCCAGCATTTT. Translating it yields CASSTRGADQPQHF.